Detailed here is one T cell receptor (beta chain). Which antigen it targets is not known. Qualities for individual bases were not recorded, and no much larger clone is one base off. This entry is derived from a study of vaccination and CD4 T cells after COVID-19 (dated by TCRdb to 2022 to 2024). At the level of the whole study: Convalescent patients had a positive SARS-CoV-2 result on nasal swab PCR, and of these patients, several had mild disease and one had severe disease. Six males and four females were included in the convalescent cohort, with two Hispanic individuals, seven Caucasians, two Asians and one multiracial person represented. Participants got two doses of the Pfizer-BioNTech BNT162b2 vaccine (n=8) or two doses of the Moderna mRNA-1273 vaccine (n=2). Post-COVID blood samples were collected from convalescent patients a median of approximately 93 days after diagnosis, with a range of about 35 to 180 days. Post-vaccine blood samples were obtained a median of approximately 70 days after the second vaccine dose, with a range of roughly 14 to 241 days. For stimulating the cultures, overlapping spike peptide pools were used, derived from SARS-CoV-2 as well as from the common cold coronaviruses HCoV-NL63, HCoV-OC43 and HCoV-229E. Control cultures received a CEFX viral epitope pool as the positive control, an HIV-1 Nef peptide pool as the negative control, or no peptide. In ten to eleven COVID-19 convalescent patients and a handful of infection-naive healthy vaccine recipients, the spike-specific CD4+ TCR repertoire before mRNA vaccination was compared with the repertoire after mRNA vaccination. What the study reported, not specific to this receptor: An increase in the median number of SARS-CoV-2-reactive clonotypes from some 20 after infection to a few dozen after vaccination was observed, but the change was not found to be significant. Nearly all vaccine-specific clones in convalescent patients (304 of 307) were mono-reactive for SARS-CoV-2 spike rather than cross-reactive with common cold coronaviruses. Among convalescent patients, a median approximately 88% of the SARS-CoV-2-reactive clones seen after vaccination appeared only after vaccination, which suggests priming specific to the vaccine. The number of convalescent patients in the study was relatively small, and the study did not examine early timepoints following natural infection.

Receptors were amplified or captured by PCR. DNA from cultured CD4+ T cells was subjected to TCR sequencing with the Oncomine TCR Beta short-read assay at the Johns Hopkins FTIC core. Genomic DNA was extracted from the cultured CD4+ T cells with the QIAamp micro DNA kit. Oncomine TCR Beta libraries made from cultured CD4+ T cells were pooled using unique dual indexes and sequenced on an Illumina iSeq 100. In the original analysis: Non-productive sequences were removed, and CDR3s that did not start with C, did not end with F or W, or were shorter than 7 amino acids were discarded. Antigen-specific clonotypes were identified with the MANAFEST web application by comparing peptide-stimulated wells with reference and other culture wells. An FDR below 0.05, an odds ratio above 5, and a productive frequency above 0.1% in at least two of three replicate wells were required for clones to be considered positive. A clonotype counted as cross-reactive if it showed significant expansion both in the SARS-CoV-2 spike wells and in at least one common cold coronavirus spike condition. Similarity between CDR3 sequences was evaluated in R version 3.6.1 using Levenshtein distances (stringdist) and unrooted phylogenetic trees (ape). TCRdb reanalyzed the raw reads on its own, using fastp at Q25 for trimming and MiXCR for clone calling, and kept in-frame beta chains. Each entry is one CDR3 protein sequence, shown with its most common DNA and genes. The V and J calls reflect TCRdb's pipeline rather than the authors' work. The sample includes under 15,000 distinct CDR3 sequences, with approximately 61% observed a single time. Approximately 10% of the sample is held by the ten biggest clonotypes.

The treatment or condition label on this specimen signifies: roughly ten-day PBMC culture with coronavirus spike peptide pools or control peptides (ViraFEST assay). To expand antigen-specific T cells with peptide pools and then pick out the expanded clonotypes through TCR sequencing, the study relied on the ViraFEST assay. The convalescent patients' positive SARS-CoV-2 PCR tests were from March to December 2020, which was before the Alpha, Beta and Delta variants emerged in the United States. PBMCs were cultured at about 2 million per well in IMDM supplemented with around 5.5% human AB serum and around 10 IU/ml IL-2, with 9.5 to 10 ug/ml peptide pools added. On days 3 and 7, half of the culture medium was replaced with fresh IL-2-containing medium. After nine to eleven days of culture, CD4+ T cells were isolated by negative selection with the EasySep CD4+ T cell isolation kit. Ficoll-Paque Plus gradient centrifugation was used to isolate PBMCs from whole blood, and the isolated PBMCs were then either used fresh or cryopreserved at -140C. Triplicate wells were generally used for each culture condition.

The germline V gene (reference sequence) yields SGHKS for CDR1 and YYEKEE for CDR2. From cysteine to phenylalanine, the CDR3 is 15 amino acids long. Only the CDR3 portion is preserved as DNA: 45 bases, with reading frame beginning at the first base. V gives up 0 bases and J gives up 1 base, and the segment between their germline ends measures 5 bases. The sample consisted of CD4+ T cells from blood, cultured in vitro. This TCR came from a human donor who had recovered from COVID-19. The chain joins TRBV5-5 to TRBJ2-6; the D segment cannot be called with confidence. The DNA is TGTGCCAGCAGCTTGGTGGGTTCTGGGGCCAACGTCCTGACTTTC. It translates to CASSLVGSGANVLTF.